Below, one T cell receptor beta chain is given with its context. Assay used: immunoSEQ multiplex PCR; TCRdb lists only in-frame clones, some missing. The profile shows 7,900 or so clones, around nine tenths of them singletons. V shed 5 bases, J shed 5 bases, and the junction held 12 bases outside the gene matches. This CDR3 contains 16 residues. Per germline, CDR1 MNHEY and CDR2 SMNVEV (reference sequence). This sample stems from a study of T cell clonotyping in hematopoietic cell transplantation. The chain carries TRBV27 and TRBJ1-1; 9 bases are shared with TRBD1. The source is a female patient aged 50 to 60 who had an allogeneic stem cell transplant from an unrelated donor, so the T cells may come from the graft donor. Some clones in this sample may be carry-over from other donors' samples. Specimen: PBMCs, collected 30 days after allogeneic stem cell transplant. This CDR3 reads CASSTNRGRGGTEAFF. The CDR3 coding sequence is TGTGCCAGCAGTACGAACAGGGGGCGAGGAGGGACTGAAGCTTTCTTT.